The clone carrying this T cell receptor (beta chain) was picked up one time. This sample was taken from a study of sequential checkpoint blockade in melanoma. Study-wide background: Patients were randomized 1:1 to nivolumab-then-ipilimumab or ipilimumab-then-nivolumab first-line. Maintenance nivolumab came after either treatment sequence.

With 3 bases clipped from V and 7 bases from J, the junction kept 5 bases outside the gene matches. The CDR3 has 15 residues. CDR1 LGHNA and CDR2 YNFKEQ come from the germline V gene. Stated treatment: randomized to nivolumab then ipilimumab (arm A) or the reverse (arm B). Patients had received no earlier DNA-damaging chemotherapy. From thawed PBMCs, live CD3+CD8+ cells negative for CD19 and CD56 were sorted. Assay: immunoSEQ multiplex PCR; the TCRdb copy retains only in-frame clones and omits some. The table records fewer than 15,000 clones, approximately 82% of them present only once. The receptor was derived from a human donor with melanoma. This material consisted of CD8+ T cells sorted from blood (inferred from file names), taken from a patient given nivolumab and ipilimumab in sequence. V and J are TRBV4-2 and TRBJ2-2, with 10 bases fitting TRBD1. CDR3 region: CASSHRQGASGELFF. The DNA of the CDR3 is TGTGCCAGCAGCCACCGACAGGGGGCTAGCGGGGAGCTGTTTTTT.